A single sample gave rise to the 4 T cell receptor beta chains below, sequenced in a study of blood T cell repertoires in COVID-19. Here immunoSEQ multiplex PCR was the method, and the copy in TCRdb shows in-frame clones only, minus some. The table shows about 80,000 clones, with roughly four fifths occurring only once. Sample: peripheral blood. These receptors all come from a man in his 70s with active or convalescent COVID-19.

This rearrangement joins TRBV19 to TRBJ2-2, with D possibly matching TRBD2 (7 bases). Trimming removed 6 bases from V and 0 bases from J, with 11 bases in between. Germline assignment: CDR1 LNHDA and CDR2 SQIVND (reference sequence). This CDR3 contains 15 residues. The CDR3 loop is CASRTGGPNTGELFF. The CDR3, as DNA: TGTGCCAGTAGGACCGGGGGGCCGAACACCGGGGAGCTGTTTTTT.

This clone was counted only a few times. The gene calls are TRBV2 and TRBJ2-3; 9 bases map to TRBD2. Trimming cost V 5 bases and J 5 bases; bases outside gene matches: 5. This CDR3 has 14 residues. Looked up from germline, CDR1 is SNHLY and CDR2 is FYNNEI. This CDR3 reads CASSKGTSRDTQYF. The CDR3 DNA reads TGTGCCAGCAGTAAGGGGACTAGCCGAGATACGCAGTATTTT.

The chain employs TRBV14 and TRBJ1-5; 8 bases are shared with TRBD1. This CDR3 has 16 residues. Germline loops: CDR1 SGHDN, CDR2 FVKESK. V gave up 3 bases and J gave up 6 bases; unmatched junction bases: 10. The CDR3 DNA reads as TGTGCCAGCAGCCAGCCGACAGGGGTAAGAAGTCAGCCCCAGCATTTT. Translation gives CASSQPTGVRSQPQHF.

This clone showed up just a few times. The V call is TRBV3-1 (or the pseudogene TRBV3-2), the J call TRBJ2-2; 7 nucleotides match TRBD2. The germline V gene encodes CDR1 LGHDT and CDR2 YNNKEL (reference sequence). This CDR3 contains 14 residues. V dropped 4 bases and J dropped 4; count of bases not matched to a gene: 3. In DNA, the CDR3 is TGTGCCAGCAGCCTTTCGGGGGGCACCGGGGAGCTGTTTTTT. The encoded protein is CASSLSGGTGELFF.